Below are 18 T cell receptor beta chains sequenced from a single sample in a study of blood T cell repertoires in COVID-19. The protocol was immunoSEQ multiplex PCR, while the TCRdb copy is restricted to in-frame clones and leaves out a portion. The profile covers about 180,000 clones, with around 85% appearing a single time and 6.2% taken by the ten largest. Material for sequencing was PBMCs or T cells enriched from blood (not recorded which). Every receptor here comes from a man aged 40-49 years who had recovered from COVID-19.

The chain links TRBV5-1 to TRBJ1-4; TRBD1 might be the D (5 bases). The CDR3 totals 15 residues. Trimming cost V 5 bases and J 2 bases, with 13 bases left between them. Germline loops: CDR1 SGHRS, CDR2 YFSETQ. The CDR3 is CASSLGEGTNEKLFF. The CDR3 nucleotides read TGCGCCAGCAGTTTAGGGGAGGGGACTAATGAAAAACTGTTTTTT.

The count of this clone is one. The chain links TRBV9 to TRBJ1-3, with unresolved D. Germline CDR1 SGDLS, CDR2 YYNGEE. V was trimmed by 1 base and J by 0 bases, leaving 14 bases between them. The CDR3 has 17 residues. In nucleotides, the CDR3 is TGTGCCAGCAGCGTAACGGGGATGGCAGACTCTGGAAACACCATATATTTT. This encodes CASSVTGMADSGNTIYF.

The chain has TRBV28 and TRBJ1-6, with 10 bases aligning to TRBD1. V shed 7 bases and J 7 bases; nucleotides not matched to a gene: 7. CDR3 size: 15 residues. Germline V gene data show CDR1 as MDHEN and CDR2 as SYDVKM. DNA for the CDR3: TGTGCCAGCAACTATTGGACAGGGGGAAATTCACCCCTCCACTTT. It yields the protein CASNYWTGGNSPLHF. The full variable domain, its missing parts supplied by reference TRBV28 and TRBJ1-6, is DVKVTQSSRYLVKRTGEKVFLECVQDMDHENMFWYRQDPGLGLRLIYFSYDVKMKEKGDIPEGYSVSREKKERFSLILESASTNQTSMYLCASNYWTGGNSPLHFGNGTRLTVT.

The chain carries TRBV18 and TRBJ1-1; tentatively, D is TRBD1 (5 bases). Germline loops: CDR1 KGHSH, CDR2 LQKENI. The V end lost 1 base, the J end lost 4 bases, and 16 bases lay between the germline ends. The CDR3 length is 16 residues. The CDR3 nucleotides read TGTGCCAGCTCACCACTTGGGGCGGGACCGAGCACTGAAGCTTTCTTT. Amino acids: CASSPLGAGPSTEAFF. Using reference TRBV18 and TRBJ1-1 for the parts outside the CDR3, the full variable domain is NAGVMQNPRHLVRRRGQEARLRCSPMKGHSHVYWYRQLPEEGLKFMVYLQKENIIDESGMPKERFSAEFPKEGPSILRIQQVVRGDSAAYFCASSPLGAGPSTEAFFGQGTRLTVV.

The chain combines TRBV29-1 with TRBJ2-5, with 11 nucleotides matching TRBD1. CDR3 length: 13 residues. The V gene's germline CDR1 is SQVTM and CDR2 ANQGSEA. Trimming took 7 bases from V and 5 from J; bases not matched to a gene: 6. The CDR3 sequence: CSGGQGAAETQYF. The CDR3 DNA follows: TGCAGCGGAGGACAGGGGGCAGCGGAGACCCAGTACTTC.

On this clone: Other nucleotide sequences in the sample specify the same CDR3. The chain combines TRBV5-1 with TRBJ2-5, with unresolved D. Germline CDR1 reads SGHRS; CDR2 reads YFSETQ. This CDR3 contains 14 residues. The V end was cut by 0 bases, the J end by 1 base, with 7 bases between. The CDR3 DNA reads as TGCGCCAGCAGCTTGGGCGGAGTCCAAGAGACCCAGTACTTC. It specifies CASSLGGVQETQYF.

The chain is built from TRBV21-1 and TRBJ1-5. TRBV21-1 is a documented pseudogene. The CDR3 has 15 residues. CDR3 DNA sequence: TGTGCCAGCAGCCCCGGCGGGCGGAGCAATCAGCCCCAGCATTTT. The encoded protein is CASSPGGRSNQPQHF.

The rearrangement uses TRBV7-6 and TRBJ1-4, with D possibly matching TRBD1 (6 bases). Germline V CDR1 and CDR2: SGHVS, FNYEAQ. Trimming left V 2 bases short and J 7 bases short, with 11 bases between. The CDR3 spans 14 residues. The CDR3: CASSLSLRGEKLFF. For the CDR3, the DNA is TGTGCCAGCAGCTTATCCCTCAGGGGTGAAAAACTGTTTTTT.

The rearrangement joins TRBV29-1 to TRBJ2-2, with D tentatively TRBD2 (6 bases). The CDR3 is 12 residues long. Germline values: CDR1 SQVTM, CDR2 ANQGSEA. The V gene lost 4 bases and the J gene lost 3 bases, with 6 bases spanning the gap. The CDR3 coding sequence is TGCAGCGTTGCGGGGGACACCGGGGAGCTGTTTTTT. Amino acid sequence: CSVAGDTGELFF.

The chain has TRBV20-1 and TRBJ1-4; no clear D. Germline assignment: CDR1 DFQATT and CDR2 SNEGSKA (reference sequence). Trimming shortened V by 3 bases and J by 7 bases, and 6 bases separated the two germline ends. This CDR3 contains 11 residues. The CDR3 DNA reads as TGCAGTGCTAGTCGGGGTGAAAAACTGTTTTTT. It specifies CSASRGEKLFF.

The CDR3 loop is CATRTSGGASEQFF. CDR3 nucleotide sequence: TGTGCCACCAGGACTAGCGGGGGGGCGAGTGAGCAGTTCTTC. The rearrangement joins TRBV24-1 to TRBJ2-1; TRBD2 aligns across 14 bases. The CDR3 totals 14 residues. V shed 7 bases, J shed 9 bases, and the junction held 4 bases outside the gene matches. The germline gives CDR1 KGHDR, CDR2 SFDVKD.

The count of this clone is one. This chain uses TRBV5-1 with TRBJ2-7; D possibly corresponds to TRBD1 (6 bases). The germline gives CDR1 SGHRS, CDR2 YFSETQ. The CDR3 contains 14 residues. V shed 4 bases and J shed 0 bases, with 11 bases lying between them. The CDR3 spells CASSTGSFSYEQYF. The CDR3 bases are TGCGCCAGCAGCACAGGGTCATTCTCCTACGAGCAGTACTTC.

This clone was seen more than once but under ten times. The J gene is TRBJ1-2, the V gene TRBV27; D is unclear. Trimming removed 5 bases at V and 0 bases at J, with 13 bases between. CDR3 size: 15 residues. Germline-derived CDR1 and CDR2 are MNHEY and SMNVEV (reference sequence). DNA of the CDR3: TGTGCCAGCAGTCATGGGCCAGCAGCTAACTATGGCTACACCTTC. As protein: CASSHGPAANYGYTF.

J is TRBJ1-5 and V is TRBV6-5; perhaps TRBD1 as D (6 bases). The germline gives CDR1 MNHEY, CDR2 SVGAGI. The CDR3 has 15 amino acids. V dropped 10 bases and J dropped 0 bases, with 16 bases sitting between them. The CDR3 protein is CATRTAIYSNQPQHF. The CDR3 region has the DNA TGTGCCACCCGGACAGCTATCTATAGCAATCAGCCCCAGCATTTT.

This chain links TRBV7-8 with TRBJ1-2; tentatively, D is TRBD1 (5 bases). V was cut by 1 base and J by 8 bases, with 11 bases left in between. The germline CDR1 and CDR2 sequences are SGHVS and FQNEAQ. The CDR3 covers 13 residues. The CDR3 bases are TGTGCCAGCAGCTTAGGCGGGGGGGAAGGCTACACCTTC. Translated: CASSLGGGEGYTF.

The chain is built from TRBV19 and TRBJ2-7; 8 bases match TRBD2. The length of the CDR3 is 15 residues. The germline CDR1 and CDR2 sequences are LNHDA and SQIVND (reference sequence). Losses at the gene ends were 3 bases for V and 3 bases for J; bases not matched to a gene: 7. The CDR3 is CASSIGLAGFYEQYF. CDR3 nucleotides: TGTGCCAGTAGTATCGGATTAGCGGGGTTCTACGAGCAGTACTTC.

The V gene is TRBV30, the J gene TRBJ1-1, with no clear D. Trimming removed 1 base from V and 3 bases from J, with 12 bases in between. CDR3 length equals 14 residues. CDR1 GTSNPN and CDR2 SVGIG come from the germline V gene (reference sequence). The CDR3 region has the DNA TGTGCCTGGAGTGAGTTGAGGAGTCACACTGAAGCTTTCTTT. Its translation: CAWSELRSHTEAFF.

The sample holds one count of this clone. V and J are TRBV7-3 and TRBJ2-2; 7 bases map to TRBD1. V gave up 4 bases and J gave up 6 bases; unmatched junction bases: 8. The CDR3 consists of 15 residues. Germline V gene lookup returns CDR1 SGHTA and CDR2 FQGTGA. In DNA, the CDR3 is TGTGCCAGCAGCTCCTTAGGGGGCGCCGCCGGGGAGCTGTTTTTT. This sequence encodes CASSSLGGAAGELFF.